Included here is one T cell receptor (beta chain) sequence, with context. Its antigen is undetermined. The CDR3 is 17 amino acids. Germline CDR1 reads MDHEN; CDR2 reads SYDVKM. Losses at the gene ends were 3 bases for V and 0 bases for J; bases not matched to a gene: 9. Sample time point: persistent/refractory GD, antithyroid drugs over 5 years with positive TRAb. The authors made the TCR library using RNA they extracted from PBMCs. According to the study, TCR beta libraries were built with iRepertoire HTBI primers and CDR3-region Arm-PCR. Via MiXCR, TCRdb re-called the multiplex PCR reads, giving one row per CDR3 protein. The sample holds 600,000 to 850,000 distinct CDR3 sequences, around 30% seen once. The entry originates in a study of regulatory T cells in long-lasting Graves disease. Study-level results: Newly diagnosed patients had higher TCR diversity than persistent Graves' patients did. Whereas about a thousand public clonotypes were shared by new patients, persistent patients shared more, at approximately 2,700.

This receptor was obtained from a female donor with Graves disease. Specimen: peripheral blood mononuclear cells (PBMCs), collected when the disease was refractory, from a patient treated with antithyroid drugs. The rearrangement links TRBV28 to TRBJ1-2, with 8 nucleotides matching TRBD1. In DNA, the CDR3 is TGTGCCAGCAGTTTCTCATTCTGGACAGGGACTAACTATGGCTACACCTTC. This sequence encodes CASSFSFWTGTNYGYTF.